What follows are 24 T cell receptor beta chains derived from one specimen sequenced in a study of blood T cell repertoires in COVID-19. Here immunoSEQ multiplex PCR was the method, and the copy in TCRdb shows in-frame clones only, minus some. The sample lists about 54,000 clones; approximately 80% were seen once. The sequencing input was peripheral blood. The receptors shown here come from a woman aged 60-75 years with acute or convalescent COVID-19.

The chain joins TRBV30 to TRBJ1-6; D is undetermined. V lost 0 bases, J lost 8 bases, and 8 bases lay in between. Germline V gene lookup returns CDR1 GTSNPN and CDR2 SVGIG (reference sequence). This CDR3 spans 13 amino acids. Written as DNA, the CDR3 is TGTGCCTGGAGTGTTTCGGGGTATTCACCCCTCCACTTT. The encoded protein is CAWSVSGYSPLHF.

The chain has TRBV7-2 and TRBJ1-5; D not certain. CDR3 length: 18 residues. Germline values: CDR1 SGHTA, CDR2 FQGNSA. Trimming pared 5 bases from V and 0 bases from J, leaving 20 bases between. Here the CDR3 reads CASSLVGGPSISNQPQHF. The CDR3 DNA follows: TGTGCCAGCAGCCTAGTCGGAGGGCCGTCGATTAGCAATCAGCCCCAGCATTTT.

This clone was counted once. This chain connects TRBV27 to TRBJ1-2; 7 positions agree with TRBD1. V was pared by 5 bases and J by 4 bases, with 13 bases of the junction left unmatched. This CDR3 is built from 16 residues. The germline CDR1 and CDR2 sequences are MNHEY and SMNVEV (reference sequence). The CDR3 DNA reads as TGTGCCAGCAGTGCTATCGCCCCCGGGACAGCCTATGGCTACACCTTC. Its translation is CASSAIAPGTAYGYTF.

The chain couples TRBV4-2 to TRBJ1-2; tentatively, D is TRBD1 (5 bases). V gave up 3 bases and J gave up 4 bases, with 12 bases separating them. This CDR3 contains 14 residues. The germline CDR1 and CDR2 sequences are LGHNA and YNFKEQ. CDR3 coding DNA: TGTGCCAGCAGCCAGGGGGGAGAGAGCTATGGCTACACCTTC. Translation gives CASSQGGESYGYTF.

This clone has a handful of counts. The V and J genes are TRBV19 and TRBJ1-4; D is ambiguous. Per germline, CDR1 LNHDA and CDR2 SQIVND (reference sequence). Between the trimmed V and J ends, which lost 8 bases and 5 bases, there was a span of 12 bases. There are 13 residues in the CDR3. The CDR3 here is CASARGKNEKLFF. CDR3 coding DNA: TGTGCCAGTGCCCGGGGAAAAAATGAAAAACTGTTTTTT.

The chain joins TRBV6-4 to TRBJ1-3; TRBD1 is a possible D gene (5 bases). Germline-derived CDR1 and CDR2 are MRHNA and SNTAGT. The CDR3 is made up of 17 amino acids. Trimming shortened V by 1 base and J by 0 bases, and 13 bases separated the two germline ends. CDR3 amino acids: CASSDFGAAPSGNTIYF. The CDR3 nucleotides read TGTGCCAGCAGTGACTTTGGGGCCGCTCCCTCTGGAAACACCATATATTTT.

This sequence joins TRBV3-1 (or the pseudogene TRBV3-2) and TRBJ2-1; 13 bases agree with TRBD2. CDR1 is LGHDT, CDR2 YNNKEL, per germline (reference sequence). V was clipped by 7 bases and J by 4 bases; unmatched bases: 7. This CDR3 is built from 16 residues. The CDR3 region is CASTGTSGVMYNEQFF. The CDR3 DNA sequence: TGTGCCAGCACCGGGACTAGCGGGGTGATGTACAATGAGCAGTTCTTC.

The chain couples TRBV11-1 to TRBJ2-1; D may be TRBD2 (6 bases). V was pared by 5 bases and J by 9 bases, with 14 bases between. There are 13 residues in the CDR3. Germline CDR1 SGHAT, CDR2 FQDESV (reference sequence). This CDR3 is CASSPRLEGEQFF. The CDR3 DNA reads TGTGCCAGCAGCCCTCGATTGGAGGGTGAGCAGTTCTTC.

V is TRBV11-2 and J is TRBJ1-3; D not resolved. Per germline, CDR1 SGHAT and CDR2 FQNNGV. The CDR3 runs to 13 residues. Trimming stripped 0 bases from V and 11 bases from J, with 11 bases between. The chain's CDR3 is CASSLDLTGAIYF. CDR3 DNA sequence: TGTGCCAGCAGCTTAGATCTTACCGGGGCCATATATTTT.

The CDR3 DNA is TGTGCCTGGAGTGTCGGGACTAGCGCCTGGGGAGAGACCCAGTACTTC. As protein: CAWSVGTSAWGETQYF. The chain employs TRBV30 and TRBJ2-5, with 10 bases identical to TRBD2. This CDR3 is 16 amino acids long. Germline V lookup: CDR1 GTSNPN, CDR2 SVGIG (reference sequence). V shed 0 bases and J 4 bases; nucleotides not matched to a gene: 8.

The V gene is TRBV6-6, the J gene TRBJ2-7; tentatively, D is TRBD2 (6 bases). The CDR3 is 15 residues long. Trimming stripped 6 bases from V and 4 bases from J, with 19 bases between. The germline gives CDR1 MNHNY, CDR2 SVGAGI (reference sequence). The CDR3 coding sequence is TGTGCCAGCAGCCCCGAGGCGGGGAAAAGTTACGAGCAGTACTTC. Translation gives CASSPEAGKSYEQYF.

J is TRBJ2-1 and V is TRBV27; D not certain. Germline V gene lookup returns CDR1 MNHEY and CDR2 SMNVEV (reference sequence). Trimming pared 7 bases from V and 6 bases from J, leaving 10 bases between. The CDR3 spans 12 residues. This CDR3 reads CASTDFVNEQFF. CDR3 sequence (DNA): TGTGCCAGCACCGACTTTGTCAATGAGCAGTTCTTC.

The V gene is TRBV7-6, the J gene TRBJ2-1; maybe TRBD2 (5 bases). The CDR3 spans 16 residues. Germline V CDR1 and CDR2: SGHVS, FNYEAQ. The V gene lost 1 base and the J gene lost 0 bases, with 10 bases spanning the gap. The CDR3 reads CASSLGAGNSYNEQFF. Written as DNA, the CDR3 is TGTGCCAGCAGCTTAGGGGCCGGGAACTCCTACAATGAGCAGTTCTTC.

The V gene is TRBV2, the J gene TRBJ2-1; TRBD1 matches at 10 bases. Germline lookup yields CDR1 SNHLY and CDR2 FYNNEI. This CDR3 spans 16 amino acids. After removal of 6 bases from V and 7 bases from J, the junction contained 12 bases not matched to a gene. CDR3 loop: CASRASGQGGRNEQFF. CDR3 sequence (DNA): TGTGCCAGCAGGGCTTCCGGACAGGGGGGTAGGAATGAGCAGTTCTTC.

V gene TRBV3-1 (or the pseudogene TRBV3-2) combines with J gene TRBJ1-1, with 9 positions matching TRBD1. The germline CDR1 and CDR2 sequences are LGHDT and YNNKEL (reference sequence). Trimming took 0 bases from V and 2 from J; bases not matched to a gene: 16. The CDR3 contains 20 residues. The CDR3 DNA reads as TGTGCCAGCAGCCAAGATCCGGGACAGGGTCGTATCCGATTTAACACTGAAGCTTTCTTT. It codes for CASSQDPGQGRIRFNTEAFF.

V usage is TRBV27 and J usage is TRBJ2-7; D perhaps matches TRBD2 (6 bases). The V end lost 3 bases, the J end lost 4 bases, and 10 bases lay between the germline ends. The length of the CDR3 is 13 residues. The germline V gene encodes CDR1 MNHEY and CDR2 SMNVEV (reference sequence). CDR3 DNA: TGTGCCAGCAGTTTCGGAGGGCTGTACGAGCAGTACTTC. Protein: CASSFGGLYEQYF.

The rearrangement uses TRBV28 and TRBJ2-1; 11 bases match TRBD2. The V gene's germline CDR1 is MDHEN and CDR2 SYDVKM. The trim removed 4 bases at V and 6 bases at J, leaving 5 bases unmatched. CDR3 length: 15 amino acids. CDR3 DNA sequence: TGTGCCAGCAGTTCTGGTACTAGCGGGAGCAATGAGCAGTTCTTC. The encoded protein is CASSSGTSGSNEQFF.

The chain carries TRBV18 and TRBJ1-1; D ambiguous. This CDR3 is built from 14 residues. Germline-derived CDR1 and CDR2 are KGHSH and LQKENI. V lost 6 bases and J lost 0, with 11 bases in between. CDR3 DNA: TGTGCCAGCTCCTCTACCCTTATGAACACTGAAGCTTTCTTT. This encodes CASSSTLMNTEAFF.

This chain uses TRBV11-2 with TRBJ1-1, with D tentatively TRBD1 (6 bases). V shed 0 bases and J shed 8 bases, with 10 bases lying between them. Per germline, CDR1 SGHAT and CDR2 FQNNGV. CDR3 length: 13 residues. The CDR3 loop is CASSLERGKEAFF. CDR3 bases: TGTGCCAGCAGCTTAGAGAGGGGGAAAGAAGCTTTCTTT.

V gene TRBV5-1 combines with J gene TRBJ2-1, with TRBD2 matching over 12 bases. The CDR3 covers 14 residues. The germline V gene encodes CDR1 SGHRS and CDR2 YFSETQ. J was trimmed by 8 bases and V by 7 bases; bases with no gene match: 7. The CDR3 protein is CASRTSGMGDEQFF. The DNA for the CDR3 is TGCGCCAGCCGGACTAGCGGGATGGGAGATGAGCAGTTCTTC.

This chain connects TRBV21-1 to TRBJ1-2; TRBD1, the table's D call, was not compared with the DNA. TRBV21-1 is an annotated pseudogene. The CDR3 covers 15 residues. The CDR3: CASSKRGQTNYGYTF. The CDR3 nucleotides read TGTGCCAGCAGCAAAAGGGGACAGACTAACTATGGCTACACCTTC.

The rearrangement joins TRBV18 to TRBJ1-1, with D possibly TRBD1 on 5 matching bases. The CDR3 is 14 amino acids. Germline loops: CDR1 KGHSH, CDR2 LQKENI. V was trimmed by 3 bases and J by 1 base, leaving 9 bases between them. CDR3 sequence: CASSPTTANTEAFF. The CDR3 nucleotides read TGTGCCAGCTCACCTACGACAGCGAACACTGAAGCTTTCTTT.

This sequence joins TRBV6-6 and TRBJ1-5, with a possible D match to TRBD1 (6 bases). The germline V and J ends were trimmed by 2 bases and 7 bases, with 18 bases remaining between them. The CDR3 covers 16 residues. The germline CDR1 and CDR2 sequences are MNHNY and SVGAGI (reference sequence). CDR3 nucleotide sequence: TGTGCCAGCAGTTACGACAGGAGTGGGAATGGGCAGCCCCAGCATTTT. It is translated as CASSYDRSGNGQPQHF.

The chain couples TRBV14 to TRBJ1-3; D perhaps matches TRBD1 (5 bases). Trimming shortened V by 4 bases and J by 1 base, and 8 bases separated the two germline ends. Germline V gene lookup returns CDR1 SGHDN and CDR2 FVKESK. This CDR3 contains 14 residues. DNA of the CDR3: TGTGCCAGCAGCCTCGGGGGGTCTGGAAACACCATATATTTT. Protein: CASSLGGSGNTIYF.